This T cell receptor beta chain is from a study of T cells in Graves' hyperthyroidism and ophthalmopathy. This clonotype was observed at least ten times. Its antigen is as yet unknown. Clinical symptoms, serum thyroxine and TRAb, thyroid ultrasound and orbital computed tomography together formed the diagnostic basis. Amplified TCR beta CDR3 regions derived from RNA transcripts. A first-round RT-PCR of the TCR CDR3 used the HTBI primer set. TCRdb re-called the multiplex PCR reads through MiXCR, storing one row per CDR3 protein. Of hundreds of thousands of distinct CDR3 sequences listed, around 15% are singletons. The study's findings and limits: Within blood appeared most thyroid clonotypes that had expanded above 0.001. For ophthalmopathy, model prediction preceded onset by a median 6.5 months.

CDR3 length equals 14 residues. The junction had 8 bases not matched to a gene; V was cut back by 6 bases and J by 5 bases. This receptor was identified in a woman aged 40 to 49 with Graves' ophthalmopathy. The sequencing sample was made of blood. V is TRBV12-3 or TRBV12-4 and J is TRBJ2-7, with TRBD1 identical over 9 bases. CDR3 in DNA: TGTGCCAGCAGCCTTGACAGGGGGGCCCACGAGCAGTACTTC. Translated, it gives CASSLDRGAHEQYF.